This T cell receptor (beta chain) was obtained from a study of blood T cells in healthy people across ages. The authors ran a second PCR of 7 to 11 cycles using a sample-barcoded 5' primer and a J-beta primer mix. MiXCR was run by TCRdb on the 5' RACE reads, yielding one entry per CDR3 protein. The sample gives hundreds of thousands of distinct CDR3 sequences, roughly 47% of which show up once; around a fifth is in the top ten. Donation came from healthy Caucasian individuals in Russia who were aged about 6 to 95. This clonotype turned up a few times. Germline-derived CDR1 and CDR2 are ENHRY and SYGVKD. The length of the CDR3 is 15 residues. V was shortened by 3 bases and J by 10 bases, with 16 bases between the two germline ends.

The source is a woman aged 60-70 years in good health. The J gene is TRBJ1-6, the V gene TRBV10-3, with D possibly TRBD1 on 6 matching bases. Material: blood. The CDR3 loop is CAISEGGGSRSPLHF. As DNA, the CDR3 is TGTGCCATCAGTGAAGGGGGGGGGTCGAGGTCACCCCTCCACTTT.